This T cell receptor (beta chain) was captured by sequencing in a study of blood T cell repertoires in COVID-19. Background on the study: The study drew acute and convalescent COVID-19 samples from the United States, Italy and Spain.

This clone came up once. Original processing notes: Estimation of nucleated cell counts was performed using reference gene primer amplification. This table comes from immunoSEQ multiplex PCR, and its TCRdb copy is limited to in-frame clones, with some not included. The DNA was the basis for D and trimming; V, J and clone size are from that table. The table records about 30,000 clones, 80% to 90% of them present only once. The material sequenced was peripheral blood. This receptor was obtained from a man older than 75 with acute or convalescent COVID-19.

The CDR3: CASSIQTGANYEQYF. DNA of the CDR3: TGTGCCAGCAGCATACAGACAGGGGCAAACTACGAGCAGTACTTC. The chain is built from TRBV7-6 and TRBJ2-7; 8 bases align to TRBD1. V gave up 5 bases and J gave up 3 bases; unmatched junction bases: 9. The CDR3 is 15 residues long. Germline V lookup: CDR1 SGHVS, CDR2 FNYEAQ.